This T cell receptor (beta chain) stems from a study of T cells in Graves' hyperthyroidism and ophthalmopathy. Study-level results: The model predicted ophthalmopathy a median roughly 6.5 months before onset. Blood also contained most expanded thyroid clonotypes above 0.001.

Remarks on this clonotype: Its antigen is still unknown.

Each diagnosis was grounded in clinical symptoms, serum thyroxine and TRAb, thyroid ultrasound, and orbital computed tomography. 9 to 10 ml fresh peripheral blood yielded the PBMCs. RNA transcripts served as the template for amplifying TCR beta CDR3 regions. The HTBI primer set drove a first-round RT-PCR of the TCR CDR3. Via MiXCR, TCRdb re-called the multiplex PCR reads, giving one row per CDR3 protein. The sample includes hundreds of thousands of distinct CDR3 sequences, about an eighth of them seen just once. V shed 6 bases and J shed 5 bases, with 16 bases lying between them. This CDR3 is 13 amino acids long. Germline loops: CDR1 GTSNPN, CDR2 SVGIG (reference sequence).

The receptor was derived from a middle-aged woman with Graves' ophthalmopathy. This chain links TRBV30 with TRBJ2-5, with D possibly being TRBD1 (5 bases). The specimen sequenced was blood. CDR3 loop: CACQGPARETQYF. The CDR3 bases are TGTGCCTGTCAGGGCCCTGCCCGGGAGACCCAGTACTTC. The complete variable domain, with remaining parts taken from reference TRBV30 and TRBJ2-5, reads SQTIHQWPATLVQPVGSPLSLECTVEGTSNPNLYWYRQAAGRGLQLLFYSVGIGQISSEVPQNLSASRPQDRQFILSSKKLLLSDSGFYLCACQGPARETQYFGPGTRLLVL.